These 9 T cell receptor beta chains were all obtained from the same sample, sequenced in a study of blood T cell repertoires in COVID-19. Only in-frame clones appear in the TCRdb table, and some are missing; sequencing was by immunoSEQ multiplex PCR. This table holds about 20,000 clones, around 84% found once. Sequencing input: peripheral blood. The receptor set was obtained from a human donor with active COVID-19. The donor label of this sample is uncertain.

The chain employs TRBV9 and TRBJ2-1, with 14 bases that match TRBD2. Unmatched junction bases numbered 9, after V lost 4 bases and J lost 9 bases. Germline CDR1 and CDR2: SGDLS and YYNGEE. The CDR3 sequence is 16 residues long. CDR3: CASSLSTSGGAGEQFF. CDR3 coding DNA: TGTGCCAGCAGCCTATCGACTAGCGGGGGGGCTGGTGAGCAGTTCTTC.

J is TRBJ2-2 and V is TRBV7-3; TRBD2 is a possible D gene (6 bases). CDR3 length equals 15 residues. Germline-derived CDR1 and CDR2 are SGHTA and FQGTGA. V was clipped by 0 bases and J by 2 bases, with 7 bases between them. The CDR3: CASSLTSGNTGELFF. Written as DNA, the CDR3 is TGTGCCAGCAGCTTAACTAGCGGTAACACCGGGGAGCTGTTTTTT.

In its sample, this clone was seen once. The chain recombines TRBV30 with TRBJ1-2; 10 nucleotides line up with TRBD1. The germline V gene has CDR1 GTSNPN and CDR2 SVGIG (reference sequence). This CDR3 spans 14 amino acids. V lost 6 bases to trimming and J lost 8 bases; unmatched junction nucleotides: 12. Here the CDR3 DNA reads TGTGCCTGCCTCCATTCCCGGGACAGGGGCGGCTACACCTTC. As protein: CACLHSRDRGGYTF. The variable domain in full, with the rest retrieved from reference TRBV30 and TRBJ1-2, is SQTIHQWPATLVQPVGSPLSLECTVEGTSNPNLYWYRQAAGRGLQLLFYSVGIGQISSEVPQNLSASRPQDRQFILSSKKLLLSDSGFYLCACLHSRDRGGYTFGSGTRLTVV.

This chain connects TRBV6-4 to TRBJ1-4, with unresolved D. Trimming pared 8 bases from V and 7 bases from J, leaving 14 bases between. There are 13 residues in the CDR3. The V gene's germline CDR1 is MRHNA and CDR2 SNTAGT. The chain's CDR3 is CASSKDEGEKLFF. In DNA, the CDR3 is TGTGCCAGCTCCAAGGACGAGGGTGAAAAACTGTTTTTT.

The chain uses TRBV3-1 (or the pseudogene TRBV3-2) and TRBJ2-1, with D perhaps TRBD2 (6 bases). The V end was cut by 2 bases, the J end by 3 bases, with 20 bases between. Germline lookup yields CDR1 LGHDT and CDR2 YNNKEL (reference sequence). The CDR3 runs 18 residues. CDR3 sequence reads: CASSQYPRGGALYNEQFF. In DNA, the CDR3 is TGTGCCAGCAGCCAATATCCGAGGGGCGGGGCCCTCTACAATGAGCAGTTCTTC.

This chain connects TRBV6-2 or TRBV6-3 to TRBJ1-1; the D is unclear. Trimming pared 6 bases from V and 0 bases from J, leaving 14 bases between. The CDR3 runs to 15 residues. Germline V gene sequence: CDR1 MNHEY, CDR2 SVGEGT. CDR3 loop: CASSSPWRLNTEAFF. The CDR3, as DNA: TGTGCCAGCAGCTCCCCTTGGCGGTTGAACACTGAAGCTTTCTTT.

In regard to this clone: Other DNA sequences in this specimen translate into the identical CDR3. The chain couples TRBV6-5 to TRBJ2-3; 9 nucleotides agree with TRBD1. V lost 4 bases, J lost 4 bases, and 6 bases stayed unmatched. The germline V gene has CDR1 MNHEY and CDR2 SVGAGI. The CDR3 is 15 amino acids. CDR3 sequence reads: CASSSRTGVADTQYF. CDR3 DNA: TGTGCCAGCAGTTCCCGGACAGGGGTCGCAGATACGCAGTATTTT.

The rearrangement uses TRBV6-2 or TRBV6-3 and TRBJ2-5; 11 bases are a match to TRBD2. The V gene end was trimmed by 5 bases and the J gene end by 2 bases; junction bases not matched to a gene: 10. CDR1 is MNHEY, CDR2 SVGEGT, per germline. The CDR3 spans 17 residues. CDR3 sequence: CASSHPGTSGSQETQYF. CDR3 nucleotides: TGTGCCAGCAGTCATCCCGGGACTAGCGGTAGTCAAGAGACCCAGTACTTC.

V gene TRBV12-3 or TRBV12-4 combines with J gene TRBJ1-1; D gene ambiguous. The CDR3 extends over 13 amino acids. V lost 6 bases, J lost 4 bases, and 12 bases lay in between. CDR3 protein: CASSLFGGTEAFF. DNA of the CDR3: TGTGCCAGCAGCCTTTTTGGAGGCACTGAAGCTTTCTTT.